These 6 T cell receptor beta chains came from one sample sequenced in a study of blood T cells in healthy people across ages. Primers used in a second PCR of about 6 to 12 cycles were a sample-barcoded 5' primer and a J-beta primer mix. TCRdb ran MiXCR on the 5' RACE reads and lists one entry per CDR3 protein. The repertoire holds about 640,000 distinct CDR3 sequences, with less than 35% as singletons. Sequences were obtained from blood. These receptors were taken from an elderly woman in good health.

This clonotype has ten or more counts. The J gene is TRBJ2-3, the V gene TRBV20-1; a weak D match, TRBD1 (5 bases). This CDR3 has 13 residues. Germline lookup yields CDR1 DFQATT and CDR2 SNEGSKA (reference sequence). The V end was cut by 3 bases, the J end by 3 bases, with 10 bases between. As DNA, the CDR3 is TGCAGTGCTAGTACAGGTCAAACAGATACGCAGTATTTT. Amino acids: CSASTGQTDTQYF.

As regards this clonotype: Possible read error: a much larger clone is one base away. V and J are TRBV24-1 and TRBJ2-7; perhaps D is TRBD1 or TRBD2 (5 bases each). Germline CDR1 KGHDR, CDR2 SFDVKD. The CDR3 consists of 15 residues. The germline V and J ends were trimmed by 0 bases and 7 bases, with 15 bases remaining between them. CDR3 in amino acids: CATSDLGDHYNEQYF. The CDR3 DNA reads TGTGCCACCAGTGATTTGGGGGACCATTACAATGAGCAGTACTTC.

At least ten counts were recorded for this clonotype. The J gene is TRBJ1-1, the V gene TRBV7-2; D gene uncertain. Per the germline V gene, CDR1 is SGHTA and CDR2 is FQGNSA. V lost 4 bases to trimming and J lost 1 base, with 13 bases between them. The CDR3 length is 15 residues. This CDR3 is CASSSQLDRNTEAFF. The CDR3 DNA is TGTGCCAGCAGCTCACAGCTCGATCGGAACACTGAAGCTTTCTTT.

This clonotype was seen many times. In DNA, the CDR3 is TGTGCCAGCGGCAGGGGGTTGTACGAGCAGTACTTC. Its translation is CASGRGLYEQYF. The rearrangement joins TRBV7-8 to TRBJ2-7; 7 positions match TRBD1. Germline CDR1 and CDR2: SGHVS and FQNEAQ. With V trimmed by 8 bases and J by 4 bases, 5 bases remained unmatched. This CDR3 has 12 residues.

This clonotype was seen a handful of times. V and J are TRBV27 and TRBJ1-2, with 7 bases aligning to TRBD1. J gave up 8 bases and V 3 bases, and 6 bases lay outside the gene matches. CDR1 MNHEY and CDR2 SMNVEV come from the germline V gene (reference sequence). This CDR3 comprises 13 residues. The CDR3 spells CASSLTGYSGYTF. The CDR3 nucleotides read TGTGCCAGCAGTTTGACAGGGTATAGCGGCTACACCTTC.

This clonotype occurred many times. V and J are TRBV6-2 or TRBV6-3 and TRBJ2-7, with TRBD1 matching over 9 bases. The germline V gene encodes CDR1 MNHEY and CDR2 SVGEGT. The CDR3 loop spans 14 amino acids. Trimming at V came to 6 bases and at J to 7 bases, leaving 10 bases not matched to a gene. CDR3 residues: CASRNGQGSSEQYF. DNA of the CDR3: TGTGCCAGCAGAAACGGACAGGGGTCAAGTGAGCAGTACTTC.